The next 9 T cell receptor beta chains were all read from a single sample in a study of cytomegalovirus exposure and HLA in healthy donors. The PCR had 60 Vbeta and 13 Jbeta primers. The assay was immunoSEQ multiplex PCR, and TCRdb's table has in-frame clones only and misses some. Of 110,000 or so clones listed, 77% are singletons. The sample taken for sequencing was PBMCs. These receptors came from a man aged 18 to 30 in good health and CMV-seropositive.

The count of this clone is one. The genes are TRBV5-1 and TRBJ2-3, with 12 bases lining up with TRBD2. The CDR3 sequence is 17 residues long. Trimming took 0 bases from V and 4 from J; bases not matched to a gene: 6. In germline, CDR1 is SGHRS, CDR2 YFSETQ. In nucleotides, the CDR3 is TGCGCCAGCAGCTTGGGACTAGCGGGAGTGGGGGCAGATACGCAGTATTTT. It codes for CASSLGLAGVGADTQYF.

This chain links TRBV5-1 with TRBJ1-2; TRBD1 agrees at 8 bases. There are 16 residues in the CDR3. Germline loops: CDR1 SGHRS, CDR2 YFSETQ. With 4 bases clipped from V and 4 bases from J, the junction kept 12 bases outside the gene matches. In DNA, the CDR3 is TGCGCCAGCAGCGACAGGGGAATTGGCCGACTCTATGGCTACACCTTC. Its translation is CASSDRGIGRLYGYTF.

This clone appeared a few times. The V gene is TRBV7-2, the J gene TRBJ1-1; 7 bases are shared with TRBD1. The CDR3 length is 15 residues. V lost 5 bases, J lost 4 bases, and 10 bases stayed unmatched. Per germline, CDR1 SGHTA and CDR2 FQGNSA. In DNA form, the CDR3 reads TGTGCCAGCAGCCCACAGGGGCGGTATGCCACTGAAGCTTTCTTT. Its translation: CASSPQGRYATEAFF.

The chain joins TRBV27 to TRBJ1-4; D not resolved. V shed 7 bases and J shed 10 bases, with 16 bases lying between them. CDR3 length: 13 amino acids. Germline loops: CDR1 MNHEY, CDR2 SMNVEV (reference sequence). The CDR3 sequence is CASTGDLGGKLFF. The CDR3, as DNA: TGTGCCAGCACCGGGGATCTTGGCGGAAAACTGTTTTTT.

V gene TRBV5-5 combines with J gene TRBJ1-1, with a weak D call TRBD1 (6 bases). The length of the CDR3 is 13 residues. V was trimmed by 0 bases and J by 8 bases, leaving 11 bases between them. Germline CDR1 SGHKS, CDR2 YYEKEE (reference sequence). CDR3 nucleotides: TGTGCCAGCAGCTTGGCTTCGGACAGAGAAGCTTTCTTT. This codes for CASSLASDREAFF.

V gene TRBV27 combines with J gene TRBJ1-1; 9 positions match TRBD1. The CDR3 loop spans 18 amino acids. Losses at the gene ends were 8 bases for V and 3 bases for J; bases not matched to a gene: 19. Germline loops: CDR1 MNHEY, CDR2 SMNVEV (reference sequence). The CDR3 sequence: CASSRVGTGLPRDTEAFF. Written as DNA, the CDR3 is TGTGCCAGCTCCCGAGTCGGGACAGGGTTACCAAGGGACACTGAAGCTTTCTTT.

The chain is built from TRBV14 and TRBJ1-1, with D tentatively TRBD1 (6 bases). The ends were cut back, 4 bases at V and 3 bases at J, with 9 bases in the middle. The germline V gene encodes CDR1 SGHDN and CDR2 FVKESK. The CDR3 is 13 residues long. The CDR3 protein is CASSLQGYTEAFF. CDR3 nucleotides: TGTGCCAGCAGCCTACAGGGTTACACTGAAGCTTTCTTT.

This chain joins TRBV7-9 and TRBJ2-1, with 10 bases fitting TRBD2. The CDR3 spans 18 residues. Germline CDR1 SEHNR, CDR2 FQNEAQ (reference sequence). V was pared by 1 base and J by 1 base, with 7 bases of the junction left unmatched. The CDR3 protein is CASSLGSGRRRSYNEQFF. CDR3 sequence (DNA): TGTGCCAGCAGCTTAGGTAGCGGGAGGCGACGTTCCTACAATGAGCAGTTCTTC.

This rearrangement joins TRBV2 to TRBJ1-4, with TRBD1 matching over 9 bases. Germline trimming cut 7 bases from V and 5 bases from J; bases unmatched to any gene: 5. The CDR3 spans 14 residues. Germline V CDR1 and CDR2: SNHLY, FYNNEI. The CDR3 loop reads CASIPGQGNEKLFF. The CDR3, as DNA: TGTGCCAGCATTCCGGGACAGGGAAATGAAAAACTGTTTTTT.